The clone carrying this T cell receptor (beta chain) was detected only a few times. Antigen unknown. CDR1 and CDR2 from the germline V gene are SGHRS and YFSETQ. Deletions cut 0 bases from V and 3 bases from J, with 9 bases between. This CDR3 is 15 amino acids long. The table came from immunoSEQ multiplex PCR; TCRdb's copy has only in-frame clones and leaves some out. The table includes approximately 23,000 clones, approximately 77% detected once. The sample comes from a study of neoadjuvant nivolumab and ipilimumab in lung cancer. Study-level information: Patients got nivolumab 3 mg/kg on days 1, 15 and 29; combination added ipilimumab 1 mg/kg day 1. Study-level points and caveats: Only two of four nivolumab-treated tumors gained richness and clonality by surgery.

The sequence came from an adult with non-small cell lung cancer. The chain combines TRBV5-1 with TRBJ2-2, with D possibly matching TRBD1 (5 bases). Sequenced here: peripheral blood, sampled before neoadjuvant nivolumab, alone or with ipilimumab. CDR3 nucleotide sequence: TGCGCCAGCAGCTTGGCTCAGGGCCACACCGGGGAGCTGTTTTTT. As protein: CASSLAQGHTGELFF. The full variable domain, rest sourced from reference TRBV5-1 and TRBJ2-2, is KAGVTQTPRYLIKTRGQQVTLSCSPISGHRSVSWYQQTPGQGLQFLFEYFSETQRNKGNFPGRFSGRQFSNSRSEMNVSTLELGDSALYLCASSLAQGHTGELFFGEGSRLTVL.